Sequencing of this T cell receptor beta chain was carried out in a study of healthy donors' naive CD4 and CD8 T cells. Whole-study context: A new alpha primer set targeted every functional IMGT alpha variant.

Sorting defined naive CD4+ as CD4+CD8-CD45RO-CD45RA+ and naive CD8+ as CD8+CD4-CD45RA+CD27bright. Note on this clonotype: Its antigen is as yet unknown.

The length of the CDR3 is 14 residues. Per the germline V gene, CDR1 is SGHNT and CDR2 is YYREEE (reference sequence). V lost 0 bases to trimming and J lost 4 bases; unmatched junction nucleotides: 0. Notes on the study in general: Alpha and beta chains were sequenced in bulk without pairing. About an eighth of CD4/CD8 propensity variance appeared explained by V, J and CDR3 charge.

Each TCR library used 400 to 600 ng of total RNA and a linear amplification protocol. TCRdb reanalysed the reads using MiXCR and keeps one entry per CDR3 protein. The sample lists about 200,000 distinct CDR3 sequences; about 76% were seen once. Input material: naive CD4+ and CD8+ T cells sorted from blood, pooled from several donors. V is TRBV5-4 and J is TRBJ2-2, with 7 bases that match TRBD1. The origin of this receptor is a pool of human donors in good health; the sample pools cells from several healthy donors. In DNA form, the CDR3 reads TGTGCCAGCAGCTTGGCAGGGGGCACCGGGGAGCTGTTTTTT. Amino acid sequence: CASSLAGGTGELFF.